These T cell receptor beta chains were read from a single sample in a study of CD8+ T cells in alopecia areata. Sequencing used immunoSEQ multiplex PCR; TCRdb keeps in-frame clones, though not all of them. The profile shows 100,000 to 150,000 clones, 58% of them singletons. Sequences were derived from CD4+ T cells sorted from blood, sampled at week 0. Receptor source: a human donor with alopecia areata. Both conserved end residues are trimmed from each CDR3. Clone size is stated in some rows and not others, as once, few, many or a class when expanded.

v_call: TRBV7-2; clone_size: .; cdr3_aa: ASSLANYGELF
v_call: TRBV7-9; clone_size: .; cdr3_aa: ASSQGRENTEAF
v_call: TRBV30; clone_size: .; cdr3_aa: ACGQGMNTEAF
v_call: TRBV27; clone_size: .; cdr3_aa: ASSLKGAGEKLF
v_call: TRBV29-1; clone_size: .; cdr3_aa: SVELAGALRGSTDTQY
v_call: TRBV5-1; clone_size: .; cdr3_aa: ASSLIPGREETQY
v_call: TRBV6-1; clone_size: .; cdr3_aa: ASSPGGVTEAF
v_call: TRBV30; clone_size: once; cdr3_aa: AWRFGGGLSSYNEQF
v_call: TRBV19; clone_size: .; cdr3_aa: ASSWSNQPQH
v_call: TRBV25-1; clone_size: .; cdr3_aa: ASSEGSSDTQY
v_call: TRBV29-1; clone_size: few; cdr3_aa: SVGLGAGDTQY
v_call: TRBV27; clone_size: .; cdr3_aa: ASSFDRSGANVLT
v_call: TRBV19; clone_size: .; cdr3_aa: ASRTSASYTGELF
v_call: TRBV5-4; clone_size: few; cdr3_aa: ASSKPSGGFGNEQF
v_call: TRBV7-2; clone_size: once; cdr3_aa: ASSLQGLDTEAF
v_call: TRBV6-5; clone_size: .; cdr3_aa: ASSYRGDYEQY
v_call: TRBV4-2; clone_size: few; cdr3_aa: ASSQDSGGNYGYT
v_call: TRBV6-1; clone_size: .; cdr3_aa: ASSFDPGQNYEQY
v_call: TRBV11-2; clone_size: .; cdr3_aa: ASSLYETQY
v_call: TRBV2; clone_size: .; cdr3_aa: ASSERDRPT
v_call: TRBV7-3; clone_size: once; cdr3_aa: ASSLLGGTTETQY
v_call: TRBV4-1; clone_size: .; cdr3_aa: ASSLVSKQETQY
v_call: TRBV6-5; clone_size: .; cdr3_aa: ASTKTGRNTEAF
v_call: TRBV7-2; clone_size: .; cdr3_aa: ASSQPSGRTDTQY
v_call: TRBV5-1; clone_size: .; cdr3_aa: ASSLGATNEQF
v_call: TRBV19; clone_size: .; cdr3_aa: ASSIVWGAPYNEQF
v_call: TRBV14; clone_size: .; cdr3_aa: ASSRGHNRPQH
v_call: TRBV4-1; clone_size: .; cdr3_aa: ASSPGLAEETQY
v_call: TRBV7-9; clone_size: .; cdr3_aa: ASSLDLTNYGYT
v_call: TRBV30; clone_size: few; cdr3_aa: AWSLSRRGSGGYT
v_call: TRBV30; clone_size: .; cdr3_aa: AWDSPTLSGANVLT
v_call: TRBV10-3; clone_size: .; cdr3_aa: AISSTGAGANVLT
v_call: TRBV6-5; clone_size: .; cdr3_aa: ASTLGMVGSPLH
v_call: TRBV30; clone_size: .; cdr3_aa: AWSLGGAGSNQPQH
v_call: TRBV7-2; clone_size: .; cdr3_aa: ASSPWTSGGSYEQY
v_call: TRBV5-1; clone_size: .; cdr3_aa: ASSFRGQEDYEQY
v_call: TRBV7-8; clone_size: .; cdr3_aa: ASSPEGYTGELF
v_call: TRBV28; clone_size: few; cdr3_aa: ASRPGLAGDTQY
v_call: TRBV4-3; clone_size: .; cdr3_aa: ASSQRYRGTPYEQY
v_call: TRBV5-1; clone_size: once; cdr3_aa: ASNREDYNEQF
v_call: TRBV7-2; clone_size: once; cdr3_aa: ASSPSRVQETQY
v_call: TRBV11-2; clone_size: few; cdr3_aa: ASRPWGGNTDTQY
v_call: TRBV18; clone_size: few; cdr3_aa: ASSPSWGYNEQF
v_call: TRBV10-2; clone_size: .; cdr3_aa: ASTNRGTGELF